Below are 13 T cell receptor beta chains sequenced from a single sample in a study of blood T cell repertoires in COVID-19. Repertoires were generated with immunoSEQ multiplex PCR, while TCRdb's copy carries only in-frame clones and drops some. The repertoire includes about 130,000 clones, just over 75% of them detected once, and 10% to 12% sits in the top ten. The specimen was peripheral blood. These receptors originate from a human donor in a cohort sampled during active COVID-19.

The V and J genes are TRBV18 and TRBJ1-5; D uncertain. This CDR3 has 16 residues. CDR1 is KGHSH and CDR2 is LQKENI in the germline V gene. V was cut by 4 bases and J by 4 bases, with 17 bases left in between. CDR3 DNA sequence: TGTGCCAGCTCACTCGACTCAGTCGCTCGGAATCAGCCCCAGCATTTT. This sequence encodes CASSLDSVARNQPQHF.

This clone was seen only a few times. The genes are TRBV25-1 and TRBJ2-1; 10 bases are shared with TRBD2. The CDR3 runs to 15 residues. V was pared by 2 bases and J by 5 bases, with 3 bases of the junction left unmatched. Germline V gene sequence: CDR1 MGHDK, CDR2 SYGVNS. CDR3 amino acids: CASSEGTSDHNEQFF. DNA of the CDR3: TGTGCCAGCAGTGAAGGGACTAGCGACCACAATGAGCAGTTCTTC.

The chain joins TRBV21-1 to TRBJ2-7; the D segment call TRBD1 is taken from the table without a DNA check. TRBV21-1 is shown as a pseudogene. The CDR3 runs 17 residues. The CDR3 nucleotides are TGTGCCAGCAGCACCTGGGGACAGGACGACTATTCCTACGAGCAGTACTTC. Translation: CASSTWGQDDYSYEQYF.

CDR3 sequence reads: CASSHGRVGQPQHF. The CDR3 nucleotides read TGTGCCAGCAGCCACGGGCGGGTTGGTCAGCCCCAGCATTTT. The rearrangement joins TRBV5-6 to TRBJ1-5; D unresolved. V lost 4 bases to trimming and J lost 6 bases, with 14 bases between them. The CDR3 sequence is 14 residues long. Germline CDR1 SGHDT, CDR2 YYEEEE.

The CDR3 sequence is CASSQFVQGRYEQYF. CDR3 in DNA: TGTGCCAGCAGCCAATTCGTACAGGGAAGATACGAGCAGTACTTC. The chain is built from TRBV3-1 (or the pseudogene TRBV3-2) and TRBJ2-7; a possible D gene is TRBD1 (6 bases). The V end lost 2 bases, the J end lost 4 bases, and 15 bases lay between the germline ends. This CDR3 comprises 15 residues. CDR1 is LGHDT, CDR2 YNNKEL, per germline (reference sequence).

Note on this clone: An end of the junction differs from the germline gene, which may be a read error. This chain connects TRBV24-1 to TRBJ1-1; D uncertain. Per the germline V gene, CDR1 is KGHDR and CDR2 is SFDVKD. This CDR3 has 12 amino acids. CDR3 in amino acids: CATSGDGAGVIF. Here the CDR3 DNA reads TGTGCCACCAGTGGAGACGGAGCGGGAGTGATCTTT.

The genes are TRBV5-4 and TRBJ1-6, with TRBD1 matching over 7 bases. J was trimmed by 19 bases and V by 4 bases; bases with no gene match: 11. The CDR3 loop spans 12 amino acids. Germline V gene data show CDR1 as SGHNT and CDR2 as YYREEE (reference sequence). The CDR3 here is CASSTNPGQLHF. The CDR3 nucleotides read TGTGCCAGCAGCACGAACCCGGGACAGCTGCACTTT.

At least ten counts were recorded for this clone. The genes are TRBV27 and TRBJ2-7; TRBD1 might be the D (6 bases). Trimming left V 3 bases short and J 5 bases short, with 14 bases between. CDR3 length: 14 residues. Germline loops: CDR1 MNHEY, CDR2 SMNVEV (reference sequence). CDR3: CASSFAGVGDEQYF. CDR3 bases: TGTGCCAGCAGTTTTGCAGGGGTGGGGGACGAGCAGTACTTC.

The rearrangement joins TRBV19 to TRBJ2-7; 14 nucleotides align to TRBD2. The CDR3 runs to 19 residues. Germline V gene data show CDR1 as LNHDA and CDR2 as SQIVND (reference sequence). Trimming removed 6 bases from V and 2 bases from J; junction bases left unmatched: 15. Written as DNA, the CDR3 is TGTGCCAGTAGGAGATCCGGGACTAGCGGGGGCACGGCTCCCTACGAGCAGTACTTC. Translated: CASRRSGTSGGTAPYEQYF.

J is TRBJ1-2 and V is TRBV19, with 12 bases identical to TRBD1. CDR3 size: 17 residues. With 7 bases clipped from V and 7 bases from J, the junction kept 16 bases outside the gene matches. Germline lookup yields CDR1 LNHDA and CDR2 SQIVND (reference sequence). DNA for the CDR3: TGTGCCAGTATACCGGGACAGGGGGCCGCTCGAGGTTTTGGCTACACCTTC. It codes for CASIPGQGAARGFGYTF.

The V gene is TRBV3-1 (or the pseudogene TRBV3-2), the J gene TRBJ1-2; D unclear. CDR1 is LGHDT, CDR2 YNNKEL, per germline (reference sequence). V shed 0 bases and J shed 1 base, with 9 bases lying between them. The CDR3 contains 15 residues. This chain's CDR3 is CASSQDISGNYGYTF. The CDR3, as DNA: TGTGCCAGCAGCCAAGACATCTCCGGTAACTATGGCTACACCTTC.

V gene TRBV6-1 combines with J gene TRBJ1-2, with D tentatively TRBD1 (5 bases). The germline gives CDR1 MNHNS, CDR2 SASEGT. Trimming removed 3 bases at V and 4 bases at J, with 12 bases between. This CDR3 spans 14 amino acids. The CDR3 region has the DNA TGTGCCAGCAGTGATCTCCGGGACTTCTATGGCTACACCTTC. Protein product: CASSDLRDFYGYTF.

The sample holds many counts of this clone. The V and J genes are TRBV5-4 and TRBJ1-1; TRBD1 agrees at 7 bases. V shed 5 bases, J shed 4 bases, and the junction held 5 bases outside the gene matches. From germline, CDR1 is SGHNT and CDR2 YYREEE (reference sequence). The CDR3 is made up of 13 amino acids. As DNA, the CDR3 is TGTGCCAGCAGTTACAGGGGATCCACTGAAGCTTTCTTT. Translation gives CASSYRGSTEAFF.